A selection of T cell receptor beta chains follows, all from one sample in a study of vaccination and CD4 T cells after COVID-19. TCRdb reprocessed the PCR reads with MiXCR, giving one entry per CDR3 protein. The sample records over 6,000 distinct CDR3 sequences, 70% to 80% being singletons. Their antigens remain unidentified. Sequenced sample: CD4+ T cells from blood, cultured in vitro. The receptor source for this set is a human donor in good health. CDR3s include the opening cysteine and the closing phenylalanine or tryptophan. The order of the fields is V gene, J gene, clone size, D gene, CDR3 protein, CDR3 DNA. The D gene is left open where the match is weak. Some rows have no size entry. The others give once, few or many, or a class for an expanded clone.

v_gene: TRBV30; j_gene: TRBJ1-2; abundance: .; d_gene: .; CDR3aa: CAWSVGYYGYTF; CDR3nt: TGTGCCTGGAGTGTAGGGTACTATGGCTACACCTTC
v_gene: TRBV6-1; j_gene: TRBJ2-3; abundance: .; d_gene: .; CDR3aa: CASSEEWGRGSQYF; CDR3nt: TGTGCCAGCAGTGAAGAATGGGGCCGGGGTTCGCAGTATTTT
v_gene: TRBV2; j_gene: TRBJ1-2; abundance: .; d_gene: .; CDR3aa: CASRREREGYTF; CDR3nt: TGTGCCAGCCGCCGTGAGAGGGAGGGCTACACCTTC
v_gene: TRBV7-9; j_gene: TRBJ2-3; abundance: few; d_gene: .; CDR3aa: CASSGGDRANTQYF; CDR3nt: TGTGCCAGCAGCGGAGGGGACCGCGCCAATACGCAGTATTTT
v_gene: TRBV20-1; j_gene: TRBJ2-5; abundance: .; d_gene: TRBD2; CDR3aa: CSARDEKGLAGGETQYF; CDR3nt: TGCAGTGCTAGAGATGAAAAAGGACTAGCGGGGGGAGAGACCCAGTACTTC
v_gene: TRBV6-1; j_gene: TRBJ2-3; abundance: .; d_gene: .; CDR3aa: CASRDGRRADTQYF; CDR3nt: TGTGCCAGCCGAGACGGACGGCGGGCAGATACGCAGTATTTT
v_gene: TRBV20-1; j_gene: TRBJ1-2; abundance: .; d_gene: .; CDR3aa: CSANPGSDGYTF; CDR3nt: TGCAGTGCTAATCCCGGGTCGGATGGCTACACCTTC
v_gene: TRBV24-1; j_gene: TRBJ1-2; abundance: few; d_gene: .; CDR3aa: CATNGGKNGYTF; CDR3nt: TGTGCCACCAATGGGGGGAAGAATGGCTACACCTTC
v_gene: TRBV6-1; j_gene: TRBJ2-7; abundance: .; d_gene: TRBD2; CDR3aa: CASSYRGASSGVYEQYF; CDR3nt: TGTGCCAGCAGTTACAGAGGGGCCTCTAGCGGAGTATACGAGCAGTACTTC
v_gene: TRBV2; j_gene: TRBJ1-5; abundance: once; d_gene: .; CDR3aa: CASRDSLYSNQPQHF; CDR3nt: TGTGCCAGTAGAGACAGTCTCTATAGCAATCAGCCCCAGCATTTT
v_gene: TRBV20-1; j_gene: TRBJ1-5; abundance: .; d_gene: .; CDR3aa: CSATHYSNQPQHF; CDR3nt: TGCAGTGCTACCCATTATAGCAATCAGCCCCAGCATTTT
v_gene: TRBV27; j_gene: TRBJ1-1; abundance: once; d_gene: .; CDR3aa: CASSLLGLMNTEAFF; CDR3nt: TGTGCCAGCAGTTTATTGGGCCTTATGAACACTGAAGCTTTCTTT
v_gene: TRBV12-3/TRBV12-4; j_gene: TRBJ1-6; abundance: .; d_gene: .; CDR3aa: CASSLKERGTLHF; CDR3nt: TGTGCCAGCAGTTTAAAGGAGAGAGGCACCCTCCACTTT
v_gene: TRBV30; j_gene: TRBJ1-5; abundance: .; d_gene: .; CDR3aa: CAWSLGNPRNSNQPQHF; CDR3nt: TGTGCCTGGAGTTTGGGGAACCCAAGGAATAGCAATCAGCCCCAGCATTTT
v_gene: TRBV20-1; j_gene: TRBJ2-7; abundance: .; d_gene: TRBD1; CDR3aa: CSASPTQGAGIFHEQYF; CDR3nt: TGCAGTGCTTCCCCTACGCAGGGGGCAGGAATTTTCCACGAGCAGTACTTC
v_gene: TRBV19; j_gene: TRBJ1-1; abundance: few; d_gene: .; CDR3aa: CASSPPVGLVTEAFF; CDR3nt: TGTGCCAGTAGCCCGCCTGTGGGGTTGGTCACTGAAGCTTTCTTT
v_gene: TRBV5-6; j_gene: TRBJ2-1; abundance: .; d_gene: .; CDR3aa: CASSWVLRDRIYNEQFF; CDR3nt: TGTGCCAGCAGCTGGGTTCTCCGGGACCGCATATACAATGAGCAGTTCTTC